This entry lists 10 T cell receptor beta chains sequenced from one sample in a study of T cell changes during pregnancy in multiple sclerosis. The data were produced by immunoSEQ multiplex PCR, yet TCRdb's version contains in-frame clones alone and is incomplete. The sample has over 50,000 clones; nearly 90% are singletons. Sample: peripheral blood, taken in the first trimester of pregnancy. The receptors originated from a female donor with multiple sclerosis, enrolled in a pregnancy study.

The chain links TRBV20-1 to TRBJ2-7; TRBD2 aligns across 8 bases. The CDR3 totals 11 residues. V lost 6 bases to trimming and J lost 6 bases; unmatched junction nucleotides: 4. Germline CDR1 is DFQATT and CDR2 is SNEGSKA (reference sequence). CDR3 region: CSAGGEAEQYF. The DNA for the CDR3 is TGCAGTGCCGGGGGGGAGGCCGAGCAGTACTTC.

Here the CDR3 reads CASSFSSGGNEQYF. The CDR3 coding sequence is TGTGCCAGCAGTTTCTCCTCAGGGGGCAACGAGCAGTACTTC. The chain combines TRBV27 with TRBJ2-7, with TRBD1 matching 8 bases. The CDR3 sequence is 14 residues long. V shed 3 bases, J shed 5 bases, and the junction held 6 bases outside the gene matches. Germline loops: CDR1 MNHEY, CDR2 SMNVEV (reference sequence).

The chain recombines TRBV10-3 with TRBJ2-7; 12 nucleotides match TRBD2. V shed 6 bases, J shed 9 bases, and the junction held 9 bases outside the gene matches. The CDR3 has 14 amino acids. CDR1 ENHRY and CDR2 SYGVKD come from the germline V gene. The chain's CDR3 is CAIRTSGSPSGQYF. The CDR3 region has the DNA TGTGCCATCAGGACTAGCGGGAGCCCCTCCGGGCAGTACTTC.

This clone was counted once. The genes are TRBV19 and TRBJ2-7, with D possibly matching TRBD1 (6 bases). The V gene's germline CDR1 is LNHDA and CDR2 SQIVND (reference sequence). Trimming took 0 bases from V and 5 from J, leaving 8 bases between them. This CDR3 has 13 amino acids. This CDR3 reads CASSIDQGHEQYF. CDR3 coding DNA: TGTGCCAGTAGTATAGACCAGGGGCACGAGCAGTACTTC.

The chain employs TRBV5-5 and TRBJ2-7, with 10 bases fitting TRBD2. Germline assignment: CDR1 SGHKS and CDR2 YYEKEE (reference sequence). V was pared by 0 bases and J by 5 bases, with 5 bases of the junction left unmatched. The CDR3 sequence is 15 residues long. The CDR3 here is CASSLGAGGPNEQYF. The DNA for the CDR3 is TGTGCCAGCAGCTTGGGAGCGGGAGGGCCTAACGAGCAGTACTTC.

The CDR3, as DNA: TGCGCCAGCAGCCAAGCCCGCGGTCAGCTTGGCTACACCTTC. Encoded protein: CASSQARGQLGYTF. The rearrangement links TRBV4-1 to TRBJ1-2; D gene unclear. The CDR3 sequence is 14 residues long. The germline V gene encodes CDR1 MGHRA and CDR2 YSYEKL. V was clipped by 1 base and J by 7 bases, with 13 bases between them.

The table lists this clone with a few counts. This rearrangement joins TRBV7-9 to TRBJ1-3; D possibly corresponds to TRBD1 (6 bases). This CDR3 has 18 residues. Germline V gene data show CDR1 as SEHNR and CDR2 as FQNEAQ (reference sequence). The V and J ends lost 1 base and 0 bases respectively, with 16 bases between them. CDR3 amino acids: CASSLGRGGGYSGNTIYF. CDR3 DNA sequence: TGTGCCAGCAGCTTAGGCAGGGGAGGGGGTTACTCTGGAAACACCATATATTTT.

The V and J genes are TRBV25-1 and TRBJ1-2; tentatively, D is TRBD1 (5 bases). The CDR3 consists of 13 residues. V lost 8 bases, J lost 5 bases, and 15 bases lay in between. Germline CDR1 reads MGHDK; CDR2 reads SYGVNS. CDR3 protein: CASSPDSRYGYTF. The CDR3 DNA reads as TGTGCCAGCTCGCCCGACAGCAGATATGGCTACACCTTC.

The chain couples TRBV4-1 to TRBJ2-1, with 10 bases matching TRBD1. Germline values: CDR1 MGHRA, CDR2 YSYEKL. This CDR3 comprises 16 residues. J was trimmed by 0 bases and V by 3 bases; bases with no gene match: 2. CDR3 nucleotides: TGCGCCAGCAGCCACCGGACAGGGGGCTCCTACAATGAGCAGTTCTTC. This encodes CASSHRTGGSYNEQFF.

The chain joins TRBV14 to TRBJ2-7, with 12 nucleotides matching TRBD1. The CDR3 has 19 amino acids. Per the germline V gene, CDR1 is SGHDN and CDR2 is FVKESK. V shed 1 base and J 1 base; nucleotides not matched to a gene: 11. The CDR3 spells CASSQGAGTGGARSYEQYF. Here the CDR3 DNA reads TGTGCCAGCAGCCAAGGGGCCGGGACAGGGGGCGCGAGGTCCTACGAGCAGTACTTC.